This is a list of T cell receptor beta chains from one sample in a study of PD-1 blockade in classical Hodgkin lymphoma. The table came from immunoSEQ multiplex PCR; TCRdb's copy has only in-frame clones and leaves some out. The data show approximately 70,000 clones, about 93% seen once. Sequencing used peripheral blood mononuclear cells (PBMCs), obtained at baseline. The origin of the receptors is a human donor with classical Hodgkin lymphoma. CDR3s include the opening cysteine and the closing phenylalanine or tryptophan. D genes are given only for firm matches. Clone size appears in some rows only: once, few, many, or a class for an expanded clone.

J: TRBJ2-2
size: .
V: TRBV7-3
D: TRBD2
DNA: TGTGCCAGCAGCTTATCGCCCCAGCGGGGGCCTCTTTTCGGGGAGCTGTTTTTT
CDR3: CASSLSPQRGPLFGELFF

J: TRBJ2-1
size: .
V: TRBV5-4
D: TRBD2
DNA: TGTGCCAGCAGCTGGGGGGGAGTCAATGAGCAGTTCTTC
CDR3: CASSWGGVNEQFF

J: TRBJ1-2
size: .
V: TRBV9
D: .
DNA: TGTGCCAGCAGACAGGGACTTTATGGCTACACCTTC
CDR3: CASRQGLYGYTF

J: TRBJ2-1
size: .
V: TRBV6-5
D: .
DNA: TGTGCCAGCAGCCCTAGGGACGGCGGATACAATGAGCAGTTCTTC
CDR3: CASSPRDGGYNEQFF

J: TRBJ2-3
size: .
V: TRBV7-3
D: .
DNA: TGTGCCAGCAGTTACGCCGGGATGCACCCGAGAGATACGCAGTATTTT
CDR3: CASSYAGMHPRDTQYF

J: TRBJ1-5
size: .
V: TRBV19
D: .
DNA: TGTGCCAGTAATGATCTCGGCCCGAGGAGCAATCAGCCCCAGCATTTT
CDR3: CASNDLGPRSNQPQHF

J: TRBJ2-3
size: .
V: TRBV5-4
D: .
DNA: TGTGCCAGCAGGGCGATGACTAGCACAGATACGCAGTATTTT
CDR3: CASRAMTSTDTQYF

J: TRBJ1-1
size: few
V: TRBV5-1
D: .
DNA: TGCGCCAGCAGCTCTACGGTCGCGGGGTCCCCCGGCACTGAAGCTTTCTTT
CDR3: CASSSTVAGSPGTEAFF

J: TRBJ2-4
size: .
V: TRBV5-1
D: .
DNA: TGCGCCAGCCGCTGGGGAAACATTCAGTACTTC
CDR3: CASRWGNIQYF

J: TRBJ1-2
size: once
V: TRBV10-3
D: .
DNA: TGTGCCATCAGTGAGTCGAAGGGTCGAGATGGCTACACCTTC
CDR3: CAISESKGRDGYTF

J: TRBJ2-3
size: .
V: TRBV25-1
D: .
DNA: TGTGCCAGCAGCCCCTCCCTCAGGGTCGGGGGCACAGATACGCAGTATTTT
CDR3: CASSPSLRVGGTDTQYF

J: TRBJ2-7
size: .
V: TRBV2
D: TRBD2
DNA: TGTGCCAGCAGTGAAGTTAGCGGGGGGGCTTACGAGCAGTACTTC
CDR3: CASSEVSGGAYEQYF

J: TRBJ2-3
size: .
V: TRBV7-3
D: .
DNA: TGTGCCAGCAGCTCACAGAGCACAGATACGCAGTATTTT
CDR3: CASSSQSTDTQYF

J: TRBJ1-5
size: few
V: TRBV11-2
D: .
DNA: TGTGCCAGCAGCGCCCGGGGGTTAGAGGATCAGCCCCAGCATTTT
CDR3: CASSARGLEDQPQHF

J: TRBJ2-5
size: .
V: TRBV19
D: .
DNA: TGTGCCAGTAGTATACGTCCGGGGGAGACCCAGTACTTC
CDR3: CASSIRPGETQYF

J: TRBJ2-7
size: once
V: TRBV5-1
D: TRBD2
DNA: TGCGCCAGCAGCTTGGTAACAATAGCGGGGAGCTCCTACGAGCAGTACTTC
CDR3: CASSLVTIAGSSYEQYF

J: TRBJ2-3
size: .
V: TRBV6-1
D: .
DNA: TGTGCCAGCAGGGGGCCGCAGGAGGTCACAGATACGCAGTATTTT
CDR3: CASRGPQEVTDTQYF

J: TRBJ1-5
size: .
V: TRBV19
D: .
DNA: TGTGCCAGTAGTATAGCCCACAGTGGGGGCAAGCCCCAGCATTTT
CDR3: CASSIAHSGGKPQHF

J: TRBJ2-7
size: .
V: TRBV30
D: .
DNA: TGTGCCTGGACCGACCCCTGGGAGGGGGCCCCTTACGAGCAGTACTTC
CDR3: CAWTDPWEGAPYEQYF

J: TRBJ2-2
size: .
V: TRBV18
D: TRBD2
DNA: TGTGCCAGCTCACCACAGGCCCCGGGACTAGCGGGTACCGGGGAGCTGTTTTTT
CDR3: CASSPQAPGLAGTGELFF

J: TRBJ1-1
size: .
V: TRBV2
D: .
DNA: TGTGCCAGACGACGATCACCCTCCCGGAACACTGAAGCTTTCTTT
CDR3: CARRRSPSRNTEAFF

J: TRBJ1-4
size: .
V: TRBV11-1
D: .
DNA: TGTGCCAGCGGATGGGGGATTAATGAAAAACTGTTTTTT
CDR3: CASGWGINEKLFF

J: TRBJ2-3
size: .
V: TRBV5-1
D: TRBD1
DNA: TGCGCCAGCAGCTTGGGGACAGGGGCCAGCACAGATACGCAGTATTTT
CDR3: CASSLGTGASTDTQYF

J: TRBJ1-4
size: .
V: TRBV2
D: .
DNA: TGTGCCAGCAGTGAAGGGAGAGGTTCAACTAATGAAAAACTGTTTTTT
CDR3: CASSEGRGSTNEKLFF

J: TRBJ2-7
size: .
V: TRBV5-6
D: .
DNA: TGTGCCAGCAGCTCTGGTTACCTCGAGCAGTACTTC
CDR3: CASSSGYLEQYF

J: TRBJ2-7
size: .
V: TRBV15
D: .
DNA: TGTGCCACCAGCAGAGACCAGGGGAATGCCTACGAGCAGTACTTC
CDR3: CATSRDQGNAYEQYF

J: TRBJ1-2
size: .
V: TRBV2
D: .
DNA: TGTGCCAGCACCGAAGGCGAGGGTATTGGCTACACCTTC
CDR3: CASTEGEGIGYTF

J: TRBJ1-2
size: .
V: TRBV7-6
D: .
DNA: TGTGCCAGCAGCAAAAGTATTGAGTCGCCTGGCTACACCTTC
CDR3: CASSKSIESPGYTF

J: TRBJ2-7
size: .
V: TRBV7-2
D: TRBD2
DNA: TGTGCCAGTAGCCCCTTTAGCGGGGAAACCTACGAGCAGTACTTC
CDR3: CASSPFSGETYEQYF

J: TRBJ2-2
size: .
V: TRBV5-5
D: .
DNA: TGTGCCAGCAGCTTGGCCGGGGACCGTAACACCGGGGAGCTGTTTTTT
CDR3: CASSLAGDRNTGELFF

J: TRBJ1-1
size: .
V: TRBV2
D: .
DNA: TGTGCCAGCAGTGAAGCTCCGGGGGTGAACACTGAAGCTTTCTTT
CDR3: CASSEAPGVNTEAFF

J: TRBJ2-7
size: .
V: TRBV29-1
D: .
DNA: TGCAGCGTCGTAGTCGACGAGCAGTACTTC
CDR3: CSVVVDEQYF

J: TRBJ2-5
size: .
V: TRBV25-1
D: TRBD2
DNA: TGTGCCAGCAGTGAGGTTAGGGTAGCGGGAGATGAGACCCAGTACTTC
CDR3: CASSEVRVAGDETQYF

J: TRBJ2-7
size: once
V: TRBV19
D: .
DNA: TGTGCCAGTTCACGGACCTTCCCTGGCTACGAGCAGTACTTC
CDR3: CASSRTFPGYEQYF

J: TRBJ2-3
size: .
V: TRBV7-8
D: TRBD2
DNA: TGTGCCAGCAGCTACCCGGCACTAGCGGGAAAAGATACGCAGTATTTT
CDR3: CASSYPALAGKDTQYF

J: TRBJ1-6
size: once
V: TRBV9
D: .
DNA: TGTGCCAGCAGCGTAGAGGGGGGCGGCCGTCTATATAGGGGTTCACCCCTCCACTTT
CDR3: CASSVEGGGRLYRGSPLHF

J: TRBJ2-7
size: once
V: TRBV27
D: .
DNA: TGTGCCAGCCGAGGGGGGATGGGGGGCGACCTGCCCCGCTACGAGCAGTACTTC
CDR3: CASRGGMGGDLPRYEQYF

J: TRBJ1-4
size: .
V: TRBV9
D: .
DNA: TGTGCCAGTACAACCTCCGGGACACCGAATGAAAAACTGTTTTTT
CDR3: CASTTSGTPNEKLFF

J: TRBJ2-5
size: .
V: TRBV25-1
D: TRBD1
DNA: TGTGCCAGCGAGACAGGGGTGACGGAGACCCAGTACTTC
CDR3: CASETGVTETQYF

J: TRBJ1-1
size: .
V: TRBV5-1
D: .
DNA: TGCGCCAGCAGCTCCCCGGGACTTGCTGGGGGAGCTTTCTTT
CDR3: CASSSPGLAGGAFF

J: TRBJ2-3
size: .
V: TRBV11-1
D: .
DNA: TGTGCCAGCAGTCTCTGGGGGCTTGAAGGAGATACGCAGTATTTT
CDR3: CASSLWGLEGDTQYF

J: TRBJ2-7
size: few
V: TRBV27
D: .
DNA: TGTGCCAGCAGTTTAGACGGGAGCCCCTACGAGCAGTACTTC
CDR3: CASSLDGSPYEQYF

J: TRBJ2-1
size: .
V: TRBV5-4
D: TRBD2
DNA: TGTGCCAGCAGCTTACGGACTAGCGGGGCTTACAATGAGCAGTTCTTC
CDR3: CASSLRTSGAYNEQFF